This entry is about one TCR beta chain. Its binding antigen is unknown. No base quality values were provided; no much bigger clone lies one nucleotide off. The data originate from a study of T cell repertoires in cytomegalovirus infection (dated by TCRdb to between 2019 and 2020). Background on the whole study: Alongside well-studied HLA-B-restricted epitopes, the peptide stimulations were aimed at recently identified HLA-C-restricted CMV epitopes, whose presentation resists viral immunomodulation. Donor HLA type was relevant to the analysis, because carriage of CMV infection together with the matching HLA type was indicated by public TCR beta signatures.

Explained via the paper, the treatment or condition label denotes: in vitro stimulation with specific CMV peptide epitopes to enrich CMV-specific T cells. The listed sequencing device is Illumina HiSeq 1500. TCRdb ran its own pipeline on the public reads, namely fastp trimming at Q25 and MiXCR clone calling, and kept in-frame beta chains. Duplicate CDR3 protein sequences are folded into a single record with the most common DNA and genes. The sample table records approximately 110,000 distinct CDR3 sequences; 25% to 35% of these occur just once. The ten most abundant clones make up roughly 58% of the sample. Overall study results and their limits: In the ex vivo response, HLA-C-restricted CMV-specific TCR beta clonotypes were dominant, and in two of eight donors the single most frequent clonotype came from this HLA-C-restricted group. Cumulative frequency of public TCR beta family members discriminated carriers of CMV infection plus the relevant HLA type in this cohort and an independent approximately 360-donor cohort.

The clonotype originates from a human donor in good health (CMV status not recorded). Some clones in this sample may be carry-over from other donors' samples. The sequences come from CD8+ T cells from cultured PBMCs, collected from culture after CMV antigen stimulation.

The CDR3 reads as follows: CASSLARWGSYNSPLHF. In nucleotide form, the sequence is TGTGCCAGCAGCTTAGCCCGATGGGGCTCCTATAATTCACCCCTCCACTTT. This chain is built from TRBV7-2 and TRBJ1-6, with no D gene named confidently. The CDR3 sequence holds 17 residues, the cysteine and phenylalanine included. Just CDR3 DNA is preserved here, 51 bases in frame from base 1. The V and J ends are trimmed by 0 bases and 0 bases, leaving 9 bases between them. CDR1 and CDR2 are drawn from the germline V gene: SGHTA, FQGNSA.